This section outlines one TCR beta chain sequence together with its context. The source of the sample is a study of T-cell reconstitution after alpha-beta-depleted transplantation in children. Construction of the TCRbeta library involved unique molecular identifiers. One entry per CDR3 protein results from TCRdb running MiXCR on the PCR reads. The table lists hundreds of thousands of distinct CDR3 sequences, 12% of them singletons, with roughly 2.8% in the top ten. The CDR3 sequence is 18 residues long. The V gene's germline CDR1 is GTSNPN and CDR2 SVGIG (reference sequence). V gave up 2 bases and J gave up 3 bases; unmatched junction bases: 13.

The source was PBMCs from the stem cell graft donor, collected from the stem cell graft. This chain connects TRBV30 to TRBJ2-5, with 12 bases lining up with TRBD2. This clonotype was obtained from a human donor who donated a stem cell graft to a child with acute lymphoblastic leukemia. This CDR3 reads CAWSLGTSGSPAEETQYF. In DNA, the CDR3 is TGTGCCTGGAGTCTTGGGACTAGCGGGTCCCCCGCGGAAGAGACCCAGTACTTC.